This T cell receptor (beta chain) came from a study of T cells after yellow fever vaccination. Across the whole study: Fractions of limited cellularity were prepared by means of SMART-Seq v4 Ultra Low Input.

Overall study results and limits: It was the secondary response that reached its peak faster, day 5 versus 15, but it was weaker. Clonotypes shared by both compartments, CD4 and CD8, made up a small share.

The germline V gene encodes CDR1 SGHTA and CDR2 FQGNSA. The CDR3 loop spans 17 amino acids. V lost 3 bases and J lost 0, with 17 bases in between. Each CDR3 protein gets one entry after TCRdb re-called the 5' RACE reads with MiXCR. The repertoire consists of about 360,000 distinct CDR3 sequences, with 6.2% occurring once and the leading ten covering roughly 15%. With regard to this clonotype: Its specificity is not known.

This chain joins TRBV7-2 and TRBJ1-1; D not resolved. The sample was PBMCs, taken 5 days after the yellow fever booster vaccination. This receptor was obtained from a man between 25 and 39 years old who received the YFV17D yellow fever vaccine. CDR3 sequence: CASSFLSGRIMNTEAFF. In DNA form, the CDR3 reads TGTGCCAGCAGCTTCCTGTCGGGTAGGATTATGAACACTGAAGCTTTCTTT.